This TCR beta chain was retrieved from a study of T-cell reconstitution after alpha-beta-depleted transplantation in children. This clonotype was found many times. What it recognizes is unknown. Broader study findings: The origin of high day-60 TCRbeta diversity in some patients lay in surviving recipient T cells and thymic progenitors. T-cell numbers and diversity, one year after transplant, stemmed largely from T cells that were newly produced. At around two months after transplant, the alpha-beta T cells were reportedly derived from several hundred expanded clones that came from non-depleted graft cells.

The CDR3 totals 11 residues. Trimming cost V 8 bases and J 5 bases, with 10 bases left between them. Preparation of the TCRbeta library involved a method that used unique molecular identifiers. TCRdb re-called the PCR reads with MiXCR, one entry per CDR3 protein. The data show 600,000 to 800,000 distinct CDR3 sequences, around 13% seen once. The clonotype was recovered from a girl aged 2 to 9 with congenital amegakaryocytic thrombocytopenia, due to receive a stem cell transplant. V usage is TRBV12-3 or TRBV12-4 and J usage is TRBJ2-7, with D possibly TRBD2 on 5 matching bases. Sequenced material: PBMCs, taken before TCRalphabeta/CD19-depleted stem cell transplant. The CDR3: CASLKGDEQYF. For the CDR3, the DNA is TGTGCCAGCTTGAAGGGAGACGAGCAGTACTTC.